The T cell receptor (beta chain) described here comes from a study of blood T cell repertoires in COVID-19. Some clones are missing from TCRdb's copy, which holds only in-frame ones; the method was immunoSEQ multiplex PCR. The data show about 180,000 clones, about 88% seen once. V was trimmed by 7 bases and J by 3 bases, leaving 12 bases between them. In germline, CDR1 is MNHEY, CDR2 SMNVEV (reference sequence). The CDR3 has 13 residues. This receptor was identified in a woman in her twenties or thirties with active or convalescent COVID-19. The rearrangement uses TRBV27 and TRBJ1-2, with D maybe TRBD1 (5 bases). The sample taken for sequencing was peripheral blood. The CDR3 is CASKFPRDYGYTF. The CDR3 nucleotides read TGTGCCAGCAAGTTCCCCAGGGACTATGGCTACACCTTC.